Sequencing of this TCR beta chain was carried out in a study of somatic mutations in cytotoxic T cells in rheumatoid arthritis. Data came from immunoSEQ multiplex PCR; TCRdb stores just in-frame clones and leaves some out. The sample holds tens of thousands of clones, about 80% seen once. The germline V and J ends were trimmed by 8 bases and 7 bases, with 18 bases remaining between them. This CDR3 has 14 amino acids. CDR1 and CDR2 from the germline V gene are KGHSH and LQKENI. The gene calls are TRBV18 and TRBJ2-4; D uncertain. The sequencing sample was made of CD8+ T cells sorted from blood. This TCR came from a man in his forties in good health. The CDR3 reads CASATQDRKNIQYF. The CDR3 bases are TGTGCCAGCGCCACGCAGGATAGGAAGAACATTCAGTACTTC.